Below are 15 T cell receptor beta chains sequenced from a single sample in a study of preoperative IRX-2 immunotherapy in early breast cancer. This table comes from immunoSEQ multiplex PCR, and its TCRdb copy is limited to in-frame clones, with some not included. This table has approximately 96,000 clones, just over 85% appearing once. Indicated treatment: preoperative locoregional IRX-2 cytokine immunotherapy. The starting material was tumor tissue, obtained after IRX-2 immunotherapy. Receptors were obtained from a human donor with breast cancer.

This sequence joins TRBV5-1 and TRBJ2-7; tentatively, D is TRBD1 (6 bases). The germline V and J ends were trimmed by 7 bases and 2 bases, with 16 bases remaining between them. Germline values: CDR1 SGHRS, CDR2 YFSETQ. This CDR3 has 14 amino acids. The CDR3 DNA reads TGCGCCAGCGCACCTAGGACAGCAACCTACGAGCAGTACTTC. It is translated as CASAPRTATYEQYF.

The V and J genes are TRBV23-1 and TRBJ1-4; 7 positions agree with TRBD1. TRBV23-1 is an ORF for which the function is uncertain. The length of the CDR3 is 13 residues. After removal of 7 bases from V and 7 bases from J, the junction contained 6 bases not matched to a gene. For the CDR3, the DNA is TGCGCCAGCAACCGAGGGGGCACTGAAAAACTGTTTTTT. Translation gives CASNRGGTEKLFF.

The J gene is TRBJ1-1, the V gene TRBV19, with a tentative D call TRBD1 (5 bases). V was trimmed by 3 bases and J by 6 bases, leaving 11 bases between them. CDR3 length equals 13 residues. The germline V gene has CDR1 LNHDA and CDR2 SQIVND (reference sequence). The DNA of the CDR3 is TGTGCCAGTAGTATCGGGACCATGGCTGAAGCTTTCTTT. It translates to CASSIGTMAEAFF.

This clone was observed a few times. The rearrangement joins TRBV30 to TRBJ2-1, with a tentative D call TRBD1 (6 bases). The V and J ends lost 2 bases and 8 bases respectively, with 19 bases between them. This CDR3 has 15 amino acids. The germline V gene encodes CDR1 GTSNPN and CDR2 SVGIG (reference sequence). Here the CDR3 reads CAWSSHLQGTDEQFF. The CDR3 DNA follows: TGTGCCTGGAGTTCTCACCTACAGGGAACGGATGAGCAGTTCTTC.

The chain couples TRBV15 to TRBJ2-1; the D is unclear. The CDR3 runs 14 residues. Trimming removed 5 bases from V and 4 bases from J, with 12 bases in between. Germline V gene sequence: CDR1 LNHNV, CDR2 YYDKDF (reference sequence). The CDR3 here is CATSSGMVYNEQFF. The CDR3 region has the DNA TGTGCCACCAGCTCCGGCATGGTATACAATGAGCAGTTCTTC.

The CDR3 DNA reads as TGCGCCAGCAGCGACCATAGCGGGTCTAGCACAGATACGCAGTATTTT. As protein: CASSDHSGSSTDTQYF. The chain combines TRBV5-1 with TRBJ2-3; TRBD2 agrees at 7 bases. With V trimmed by 4 bases and J by 0 bases, 8 bases remained unmatched. The CDR3 has 16 amino acids. Germline values: CDR1 SGHRS, CDR2 YFSETQ.

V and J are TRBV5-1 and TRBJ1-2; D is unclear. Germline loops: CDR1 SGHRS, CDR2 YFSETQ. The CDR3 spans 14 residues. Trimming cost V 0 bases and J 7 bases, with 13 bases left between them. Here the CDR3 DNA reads TGCGCCAGCAGCTTGGTAGGGAATTCGCGTGGCTACACCTTC. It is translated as CASSLVGNSRGYTF.

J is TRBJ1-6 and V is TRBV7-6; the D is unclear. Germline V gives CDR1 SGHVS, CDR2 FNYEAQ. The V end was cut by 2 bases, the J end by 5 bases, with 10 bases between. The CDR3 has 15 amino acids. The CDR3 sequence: CASSLMSGNNSPLHF. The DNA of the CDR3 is TGTGCCAGCAGCTTAATGTCAGGCAATAATTCACCCCTCCACTTT. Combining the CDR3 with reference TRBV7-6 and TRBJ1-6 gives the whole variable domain GAGVSQSPRYKVTKRGQDVALRCDPISGHVSLYWYRQALGQGPEFLTYFNYEAQQDKSGLPNDRFSAERPEGSISTLTIQRTEQRDSAMYRCASSLMSGNNSPLHFGNGTRLTVT.

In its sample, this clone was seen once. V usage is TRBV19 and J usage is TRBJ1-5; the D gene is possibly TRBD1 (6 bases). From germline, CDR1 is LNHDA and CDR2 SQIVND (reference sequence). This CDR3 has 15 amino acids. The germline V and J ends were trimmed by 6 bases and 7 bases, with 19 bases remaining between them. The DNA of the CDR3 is TGTGCCAGTAGCCTTAACGGGGGGGGGCGGCAGCCCCAGCATTTT. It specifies CASSLNGGGRQPQHF. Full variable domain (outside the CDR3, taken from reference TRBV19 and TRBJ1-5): DGGITQSPKYLFRKEGQNVTLSCEQNLNHDAMYWYRQDPGQGLRLIYYSQIVNDFQKGDIAEGYSVSREKKESFPLTVTSAQKNPTAFYLCASSLNGGGRQPQHFGDGTRLSIL.

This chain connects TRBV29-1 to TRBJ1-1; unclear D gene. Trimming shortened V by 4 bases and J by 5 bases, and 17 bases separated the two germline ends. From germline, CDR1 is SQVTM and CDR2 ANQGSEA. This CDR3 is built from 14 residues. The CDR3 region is CSVVKSWGRTEAFF. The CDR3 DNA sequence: TGCAGCGTTGTTAAGAGCTGGGGTCGAACTGAAGCTTTCTTT.

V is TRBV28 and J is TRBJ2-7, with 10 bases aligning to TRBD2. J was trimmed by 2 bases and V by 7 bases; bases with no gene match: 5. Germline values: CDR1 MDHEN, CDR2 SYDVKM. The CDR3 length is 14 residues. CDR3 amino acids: CASTLAGDPYEQYF. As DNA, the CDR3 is TGTGCCAGCACCCTAGCGGGAGACCCCTACGAGCAGTACTTC.

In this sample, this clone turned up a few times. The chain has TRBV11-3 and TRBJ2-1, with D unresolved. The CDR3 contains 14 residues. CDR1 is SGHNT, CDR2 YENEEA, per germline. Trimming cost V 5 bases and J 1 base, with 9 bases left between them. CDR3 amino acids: CASSRTGSYNEQFF. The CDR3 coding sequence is TGTGCCAGCAGCCGAACCGGGTCCTACAATGAGCAGTTCTTC.

The CDR3 DNA follows: TGCGCCAGCAGTGAGTCGGGGGATGAGCAGTTCTTC. It yields the protein CASSESGDEQFF. J is TRBJ2-1 and V is TRBV10-2; the D gene could be TRBD1 or TRBD2 (5 bases each). Germline V lookup: CDR1 WSHSY, CDR2 SAAADI. CDR3 size: 12 residues. Trimming removed 0 bases from V and 8 bases from J, with 5 bases in between.

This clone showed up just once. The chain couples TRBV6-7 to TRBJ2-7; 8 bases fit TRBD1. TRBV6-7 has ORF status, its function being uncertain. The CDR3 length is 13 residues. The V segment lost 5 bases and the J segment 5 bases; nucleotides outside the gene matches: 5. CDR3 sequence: CASSRAGGHEQYF. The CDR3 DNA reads TGTGCCAGCAGTAGGGCAGGGGGCCACGAGCAGTACTTC.

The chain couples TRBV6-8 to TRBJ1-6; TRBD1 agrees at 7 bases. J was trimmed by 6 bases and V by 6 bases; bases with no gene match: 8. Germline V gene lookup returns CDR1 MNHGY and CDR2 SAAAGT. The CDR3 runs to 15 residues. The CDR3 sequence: CASSRSRQGNSPLHF. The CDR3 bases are TGTGCCAGCAGCCGATCGAGACAGGGTAATTCACCCCTCCACTTT.